This record covers a single T cell receptor (beta chain). This clone has only one observation. Its antigen remains undetermined. Base qualities are not provided; no much larger clone lies one nucleotide away. Genomic DNA was isolated from the sorted cells so that the TCRbeta CDR3 region could be sequenced. The immunoSEQ Assay was used to sequence the TCRbeta CDR3 regions. As stored in TCRdb, this immuneACCESS dataset retains in-frame rearrangements with V and J assigned. A fraction of the clones does not appear; measured against another copy, unresolved V genes explain less than half of the discrepancy, and the remainder lacks a known reason. Across this sample there are some 22,000 clones, with over 60% seen only once. Around 18% of the sample goes to the ten largest clones. The data derive from a study of OX40 agonist ivuxolimab in advanced cancers. Context from the whole study: Ivuxolimab was an agonistic, fully human IgG2 monoclonal antibody directed against OX40 (CD134), a costimulatory receptor. Intravenous ivuxolimab was administered to patients every 2 weeks at six dose levels: 0.01, 0.1, 0.3, 1.5, 3 and 10 mg/kg. Of the roughly 52 patients in dose escalation, some 20 had hepatocellular carcinoma, roughly 15 had melanoma, 9 had renal cell carcinoma and 9 had head and neck cancer. In the dose-escalation cohort, roughly 82% of patients were male, and the mean age was roughly 56 years with a range of roughly 20 to 80. Patients were allowed to have had prior anti-PD-1, anti-PD-L1 or anti-CTLA-4 therapy, and approximately 40% of the dose-escalation patients had been treated with checkpoint inhibitors. Partial responses were achieved by three dose-escalation patients, of whom one had hepatocellular carcinoma and two had cutaneous melanoma. The purpose of peripheral TCRbeta sequencing was to test whether ivuxolimab changed TCR sequence diversity and led to clonal T-cell expansion. The paper covers the monotherapy dose-escalation part of the phase I ivuxolimab trial, which included N ≈ 57 patients. Paper-wide results and their limitations: Antigen specificity was not determined for the clonally expanded peripheral T cells. Low levels of normalized T-cell clonal expansion were also seen in some patients who did not respond. In partial responders in the 0.1-3.0 mg/kg groups, normalized peripheral clonal expansion was found to be among the lowest, especially among CD8+ T cells. Clonal expansion of both CD4+ and CD8+ blood T cells was observed from baseline to week 6 at doses 0.1 to 3.0 mg/kg. After ivuxolimab, expanded clones were on average more numerous among CD8+ T cells than among CD4+ T cells.

Patients with a history of autoimmune disease or receiving systemic immunosuppression were excluded from the trial. Peripheral blood for TCR sequencing was collected from all dose cohorts at baseline, on cycle 4 day 1, and on cycle 7 day 1. Samples were obtained from an open-label, multicenter, first-in-human phase I dose-escalation trial of ivuxolimab. Adults with locally advanced or metastatic head and neck squamous cell, hepatocellular, melanoma or renal cell carcinoma were enrolled in the trial. CD4+ and CD8+ T cells were sorted separately from peripheral blood before TCR sequencing. Sample: CD4+ or CD8+ T cells sorted from blood, taken in a trial of the OX40 agonist ivuxolimab. The receptor's source is an adult with an advanced solid tumor such as melanoma, head and neck, liver or kidney cancer.

The CDR3 corresponds to CASSLAWGTSSYNEQFF. DNA sequence: TGTGCCAGCAGCTTGGCGTGGGGGACTAGCTCCTACAATGAGCAGTTCTTC. The chain joins TRBV5-5 to TRBJ2-1, with 8 bases matching TRBD2. V and J are trimmed by 0 bases and 0 bases, and the gene matches miss 5 bases of the junction. Counted from cysteine to phenylalanine, this CDR3 has 17 amino acids. The DNA shown is the 51-base CDR3, in frame from base 1. In the germline V gene (reference sequence), CDR1 corresponds to SGHKS and CDR2 to YYEKEE.